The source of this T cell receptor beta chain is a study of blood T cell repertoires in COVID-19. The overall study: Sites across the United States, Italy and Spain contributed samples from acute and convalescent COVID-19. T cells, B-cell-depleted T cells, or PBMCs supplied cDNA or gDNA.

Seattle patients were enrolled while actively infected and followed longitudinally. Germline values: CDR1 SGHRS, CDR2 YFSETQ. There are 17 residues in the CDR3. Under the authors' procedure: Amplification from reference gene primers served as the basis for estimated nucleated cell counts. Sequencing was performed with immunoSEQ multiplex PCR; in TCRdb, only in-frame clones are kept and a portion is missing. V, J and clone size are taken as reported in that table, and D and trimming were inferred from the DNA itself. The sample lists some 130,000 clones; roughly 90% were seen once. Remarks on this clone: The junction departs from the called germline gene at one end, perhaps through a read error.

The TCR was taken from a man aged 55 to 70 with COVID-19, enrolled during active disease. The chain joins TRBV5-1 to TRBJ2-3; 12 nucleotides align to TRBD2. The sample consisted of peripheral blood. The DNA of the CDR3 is TGCGCCAGCAGATTGGTGGCTAGCGGGAGGGTTGCAGATACGCAGTATTTT. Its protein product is CASRLVASGRVADTQYF. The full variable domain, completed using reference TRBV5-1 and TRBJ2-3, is KAGVTQTPRYLIKTRGQQVTLSCSPISGHRSVSWYQQTPGQGLQFLFEYFSETQRNKGNFPGRFSGRQFSNSRSEMNVSTLELGDSALYLCASRLVASGRVADTQYFGPGTRLTVL.